These T cell receptor beta chains were read from a single sample in a study of control samples from healthy donors and cancer patients. Clones were read by immunoSEQ multiplex PCR, and TCRdb kept only the in-frame ones, dropping some. This table holds about 120,000 clones, around nine tenths found once. Sequenced input: blood. Source of these receptors: a woman in her 70s in good health. Both conserved end residues are part of each CDR3. The order of the fields is clone size, V gene, CDR3 length, J gene, D gene, CDR3 DNA, CDR3 protein. The D gene is left open where the match is weak. Rows give clone size only sometimes, using once, few, many, or a class for an expanded clone.

abundance: -
v_gene: TRBV5-1
len: 15
j_gene: TRBJ1-1
d_gene: -
CDR3nt: TGCGCCAGCAGCTCCAGTTGGGGGCGGAACACTGAAGCTTTCTTT
CDR3aa: CASSSSWGRNTEAFF

abundance: -
v_gene: TRBV5-1
len: 16
j_gene: TRBJ2-5
d_gene: TRBD2
CDR3nt: TGCGCCAGCAGCCAGACTAGCGGGGGGCCGGGGGAGACCCAGTACTTC
CDR3aa: CASSQTSGGPGETQYF

abundance: -
v_gene: TRBV5-4
len: 14
j_gene: TRBJ2-5
d_gene: -
CDR3nt: TGTGCCAGCAGCTTTATTACAGACCAAGAGACCCAGTACTTC
CDR3aa: CASSFITDQETQYF

abundance: -
v_gene: TRBV4-2
len: 18
j_gene: TRBJ2-1
d_gene: -
CDR3nt: TGTGCCAGCAGCCAAGGGCCCCCGGGTGATTTAGCCTACAATGAGCAGTTCTTC
CDR3aa: CASSQGPPGDLAYNEQFF

abundance: -
v_gene: TRBV6-5
len: 14
j_gene: TRBJ1-1
d_gene: -
CDR3nt: TGTGCCAGCAGCGCGTGGGGTCGGAACACTGAAGCTTTCTTT
CDR3aa: CASSAWGRNTEAFF

abundance: -
v_gene: TRBV19
len: 13
j_gene: TRBJ1-1
d_gene: -
CDR3nt: TGTGCCAGTAGCACGGACGGGTCCACTGAAGCTTTCTTT
CDR3aa: CASSTDGSTEAFF

abundance: -
v_gene: TRBV4-1
len: 15
j_gene: TRBJ1-4
d_gene: -
CDR3nt: TGCGCCAGCAGCCAAGCCCCCCTCGGTAGAGAAAAACTGTTTTTT
CDR3aa: CASSQAPLGREKLFF

abundance: few
v_gene: TRBV7-2
len: 15
j_gene: TRBJ2-1
d_gene: TRBD2
CDR3nt: TGTGCCAGCAGGGGGGGGATGGACGCGTACAATGAGCAGTTCTTC
CDR3aa: CASRGGMDAYNEQFF

abundance: few
v_gene: TRBV15
len: 14
j_gene: TRBJ1-5
d_gene: -
CDR3nt: TGTGCCACCAGCAGGGCGGACGAGAATCAGCCCCAGCATTTT
CDR3aa: CATSRADENQPQHF

abundance: -
v_gene: TRBV6-5
len: 12
j_gene: TRBJ1-2
d_gene: -
CDR3nt: TGTGCCAGCAGCACAGGGACAAGGGGCTACACCTTC
CDR3aa: CASSTGTRGYTF

abundance: once
v_gene: TRBV2
len: 13
j_gene: TRBJ2-3
d_gene: -
CDR3nt: TGTGCCTGCCAGCGACCCCCCCTAGATACGCAGTATTTT
CDR3aa: CACQRPPLDTQYF

abundance: -
v_gene: TRBV27
len: 12
j_gene: TRBJ1-1
d_gene: -
CDR3nt: TGTGCCAGTAAGCAGGGGTACACTGAAGCTTTCTTT
CDR3aa: CASKQGYTEAFF

abundance: -
v_gene: TRBV5-1
len: 15
j_gene: TRBJ1-3
d_gene: -
CDR3nt: TGCGCCAGCAGCTTGGAGGGAGGAACTGGAAACACCATATATTTT
CDR3aa: CASSLEGGTGNTIYF

abundance: -
v_gene: TRBV6-1
len: 15
j_gene: TRBJ1-6
d_gene: -
CDR3nt: TGTGCCAGCAGTGAATCGCGGGGTGGGAATTCACCCCTCCACTTT
CDR3aa: CASSESRGGNSPLHF

abundance: once
v_gene: TRBV19
len: 15
j_gene: TRBJ2-3
d_gene: -
CDR3nt: TGTGCCAGTAGTAGGGGCGGGGCGGTCACAGATACGCAGTATTTT
CDR3aa: CASSRGGAVTDTQYF

abundance: once
v_gene: TRBV6-2/TRBV6-3
len: 12
j_gene: TRBJ2-7
d_gene: -
CDR3nt: TGTGCCAGCAGTTACGGAGTTTACGAGCAGTACTTC
CDR3aa: CASSYGVYEQYF

abundance: -
v_gene: TRBV7-8
len: 15
j_gene: TRBJ1-2
d_gene: -
CDR3nt: TGTGCCAGCAGCTTAGAAGGGTACGCGGTCTATGGCTACACCTTC
CDR3aa: CASSLEGYAVYGYTF